This T cell receptor (beta chain) was found in a study of regulatory T cells in long-lasting Graves disease. Study-wide context: Prior antithyroid drug treatment in newly diagnosed Graves' patients lasted under 3 months. Broader study findings: Whereas 966 public clonotypes were shared by new patients, persistent patients shared more, at 2,500 to 3,500.

The CDR3 loop spans 15 amino acids. Germline CDR1 is LGHDT and CDR2 is YNNKEL (reference sequence). The J segment lost 0 bases and the V segment lost 5 bases, leaving 3 bases of the junction unmatched. Arm-PCR with iRepertoire HTBI primers amplified the CDR3 regions for these TCR beta libraries. In TCRdb, the multiplex PCR reads were re-called with MiXCR into one record per CDR3 protein. The repertoire holds around 250,000 distinct CDR3 sequences, with 15% to 20% as singletons. In this sample, this clonotype turned up many times. Antigen: not known. Stated time point: newly diagnosed GD, antithyroid drugs for less than 3 months. After RNA was extracted from PBMCs, the TCR library was made from it. A further study also used this sample, focusing on T cells in Graves' hyperthyroidism and ophthalmopathy.

Sequences were derived from peripheral blood mononuclear cells (PBMCs), sampled at new diagnosis, from a patient treated with antithyroid drugs. The V gene is TRBV3-1, the J gene TRBJ1-3; 8 nucleotides line up with TRBD1. The TCR comes from a young woman with Graves disease. In DNA form, the CDR3 reads TGTGCCAGCAGCAACAGGGGGGACTCTGGAAACACCATATATTTT. Residues: CASSNRGDSGNTIYF.